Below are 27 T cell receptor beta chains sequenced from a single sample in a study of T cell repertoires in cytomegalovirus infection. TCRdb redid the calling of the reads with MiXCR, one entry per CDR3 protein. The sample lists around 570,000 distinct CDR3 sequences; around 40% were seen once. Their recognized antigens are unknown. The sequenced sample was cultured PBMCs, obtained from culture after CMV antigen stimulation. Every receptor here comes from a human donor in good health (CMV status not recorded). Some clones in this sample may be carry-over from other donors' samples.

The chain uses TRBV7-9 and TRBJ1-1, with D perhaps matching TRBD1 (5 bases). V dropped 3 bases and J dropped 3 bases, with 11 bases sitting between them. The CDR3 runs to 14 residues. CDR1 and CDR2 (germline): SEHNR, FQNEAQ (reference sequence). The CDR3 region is CASSLFSGDTEAFF. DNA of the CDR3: TGTGCCAGCAGCTTGTTTTCGGGGGACACTGAAGCTTTCTTT.

In DNA form, the CDR3 reads TGTGCCAGCAGCTTAGTCAGGGGTCCCAATCAGCCCCAGCATTTT. This translates into CASSLVRGPNQPQHF. The chain recombines TRBV7-2 with TRBJ1-5; a possible D gene is TRBD1 (6 bases). CDR1 is SGHTA, CDR2 FQGNSA, per germline. Trimming pared 1 base from V and 3 bases from J, leaving 10 bases between. This CDR3 has 15 amino acids. The whole variable domain, remainder taken from reference TRBV7-2 and TRBJ1-5, is GAGVSQSPSNKVTEKGKDVELRCDPISGHTALYWYRQSLGQGLEFLIYFQGNSAPDKSGLPSDRFSAERTGGSVSTLTIQRTQQEDSAVYLCASSLVRGPNQPQHFGDGTRLSIL.

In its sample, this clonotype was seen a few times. The CDR3 protein is CASSPAEGGEGGELFF. The CDR3 DNA follows: TGTGCCAGCAGCCCCGCGGAGGGGGGCGAAGGCGGGGAGCTGTTTTTT. The chain has TRBV7-9 and TRBJ2-2; TRBD1 or TRBD2 may be the D gene (6 bases each). Trimming shortened V by 5 bases and J by 7 bases, and 20 bases separated the two germline ends. This CDR3 is built from 16 residues. CDR1 is SEHNR, CDR2 FQNEAQ, per germline (reference sequence).

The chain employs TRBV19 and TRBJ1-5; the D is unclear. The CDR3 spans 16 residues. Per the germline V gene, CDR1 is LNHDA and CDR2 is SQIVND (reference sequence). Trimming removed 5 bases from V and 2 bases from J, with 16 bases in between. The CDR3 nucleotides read TGTGCCAGTAGTCCCTCTCACGGTGGCGGCAATCAGCCCCAGCATTTT. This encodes CASSPSHGGGNQPQHF.

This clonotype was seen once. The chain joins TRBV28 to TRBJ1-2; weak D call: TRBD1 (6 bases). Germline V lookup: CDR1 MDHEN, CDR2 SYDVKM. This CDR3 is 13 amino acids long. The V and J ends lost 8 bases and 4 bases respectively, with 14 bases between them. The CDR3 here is CASGGGGAYGYTF. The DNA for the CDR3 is TGTGCCAGCGGTGGAGGGGGGGCCTATGGCTACACCTTC.

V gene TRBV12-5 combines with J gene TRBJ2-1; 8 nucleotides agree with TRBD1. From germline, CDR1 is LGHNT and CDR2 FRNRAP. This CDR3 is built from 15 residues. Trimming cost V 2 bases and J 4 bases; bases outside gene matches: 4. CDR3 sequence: CASGLSGGRYNEQFF. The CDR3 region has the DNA TGTGCTAGTGGTTTGTCAGGGGGCCGTTACAATGAGCAGTTCTTC.

The DNA of the CDR3 is TGTGCCACCAGCAGAGATCCGTGGGCTGAAGCTTTCTTT. This gives the protein CATSRDPWAEAFF. The V and J genes are TRBV15 and TRBJ1-1, with D unresolved. This CDR3 is 13 amino acids long. Looked up from germline, CDR1 is LNHNV and CDR2 is YYDKDF (reference sequence). V lost 0 bases, J lost 6 bases, and 8 bases lay in between.

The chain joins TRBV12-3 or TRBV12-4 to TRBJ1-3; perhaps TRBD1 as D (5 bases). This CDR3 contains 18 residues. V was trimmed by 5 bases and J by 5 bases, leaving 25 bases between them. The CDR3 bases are TGTGCCAGCAGTAAGGATGTGTGGGGGACTCAAGGAAGAAACACCATATATTTT. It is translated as CASSKDVWGTQGRNTIYF.

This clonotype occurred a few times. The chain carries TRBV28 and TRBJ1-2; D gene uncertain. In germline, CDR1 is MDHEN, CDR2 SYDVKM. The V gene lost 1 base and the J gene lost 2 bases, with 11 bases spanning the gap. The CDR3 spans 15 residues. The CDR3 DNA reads TGTGCCAGCAGTTTATCTCTCAGGAGAAACTATGGCTACACCTTC. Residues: CASSLSLRRNYGYTF.

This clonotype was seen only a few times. This chain's CDR3 is CASSLARIGYTF. CDR3 coding DNA: TGTGCCAGCAGCTTAGCGCGGATTGGCTACACCTTC. This chain connects TRBV7-2 to TRBJ1-2; D is uncertain. Per germline, CDR1 SGHTA and CDR2 FQGNSA. The V and J ends lost 0 bases and 7 bases respectively, with 6 bases between them. This CDR3 spans 12 amino acids.

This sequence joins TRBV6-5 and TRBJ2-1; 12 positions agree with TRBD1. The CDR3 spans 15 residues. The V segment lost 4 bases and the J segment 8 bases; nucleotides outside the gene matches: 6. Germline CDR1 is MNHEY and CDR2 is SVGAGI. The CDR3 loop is CASSSPGQGADEQFF. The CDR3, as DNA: TGTGCCAGCAGTTCCCCGGGACAGGGGGCTGATGAGCAGTTCTTC.

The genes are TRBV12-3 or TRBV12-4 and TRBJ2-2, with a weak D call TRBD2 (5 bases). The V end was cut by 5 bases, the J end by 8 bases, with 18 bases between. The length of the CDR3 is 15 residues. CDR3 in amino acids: CASSPREGIMGELFF. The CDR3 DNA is TGTGCCAGCAGTCCCCGGGAAGGGATTATGGGGGAGCTGTTTTTT.

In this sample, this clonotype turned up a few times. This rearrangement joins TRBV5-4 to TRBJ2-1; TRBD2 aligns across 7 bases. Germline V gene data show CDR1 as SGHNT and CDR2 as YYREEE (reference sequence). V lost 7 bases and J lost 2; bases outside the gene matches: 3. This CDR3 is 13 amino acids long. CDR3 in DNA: TGTGCCAGCGCGGGGGAAGCCTACAATGAGCAGTTCTTC. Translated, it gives CASAGEAYNEQFF.

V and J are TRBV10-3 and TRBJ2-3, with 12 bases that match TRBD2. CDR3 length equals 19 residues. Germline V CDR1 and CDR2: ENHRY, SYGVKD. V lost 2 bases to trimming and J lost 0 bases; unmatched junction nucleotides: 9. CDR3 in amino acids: CAISERAQLAGGSTDTQYF. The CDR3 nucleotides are TGTGCCATCAGTGAGCGAGCACAACTAGCGGGAGGAAGCACAGATACGCAGTATTTT.

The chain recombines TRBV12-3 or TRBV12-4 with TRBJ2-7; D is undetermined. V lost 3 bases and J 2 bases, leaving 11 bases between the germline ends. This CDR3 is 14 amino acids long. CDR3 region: CASSFQSNPYEQYF. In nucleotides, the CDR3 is TGTGCCAGCAGTTTTCAGTCCAACCCCTACGAGCAGTACTTC.

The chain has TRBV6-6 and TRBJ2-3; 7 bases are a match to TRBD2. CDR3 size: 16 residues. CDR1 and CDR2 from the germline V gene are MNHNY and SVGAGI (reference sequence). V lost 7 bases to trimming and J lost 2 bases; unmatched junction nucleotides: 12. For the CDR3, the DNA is TGTGCCAGCACCTCTACGGGAGGACTCTTCACAGATACGCAGTATTTT. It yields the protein CASTSTGGLFTDTQYF.

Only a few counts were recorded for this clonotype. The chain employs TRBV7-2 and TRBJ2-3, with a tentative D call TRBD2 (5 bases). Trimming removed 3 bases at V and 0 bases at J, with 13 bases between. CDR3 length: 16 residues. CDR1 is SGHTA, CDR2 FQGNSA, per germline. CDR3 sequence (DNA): TGTGCCAGCAGCTTCCGGACTCTAACTAGCACAGATACGCAGTATTTT. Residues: CASSFRTLTSTDTQYF.

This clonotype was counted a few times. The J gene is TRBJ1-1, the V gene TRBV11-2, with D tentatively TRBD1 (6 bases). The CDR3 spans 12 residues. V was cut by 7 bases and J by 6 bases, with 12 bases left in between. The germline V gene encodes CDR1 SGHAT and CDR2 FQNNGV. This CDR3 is CASTTGGPEAFF. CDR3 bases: TGTGCCAGCACCACCGGGGGCCCTGAAGCTTTCTTT.

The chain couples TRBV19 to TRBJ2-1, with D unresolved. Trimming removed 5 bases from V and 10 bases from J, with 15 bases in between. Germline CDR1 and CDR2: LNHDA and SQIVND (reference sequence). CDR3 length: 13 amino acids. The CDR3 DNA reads TGTGCCAGTAGTGGAAATCAGGTAGTGGAGCAGTTCTTC. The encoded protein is CASSGNQVVEQFF.

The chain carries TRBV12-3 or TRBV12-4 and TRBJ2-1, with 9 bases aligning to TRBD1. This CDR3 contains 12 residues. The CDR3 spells CGTGDTYNEQFF. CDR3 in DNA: TGTGGGACAGGGGATACCTACAATGAGCAGTTCTTC.

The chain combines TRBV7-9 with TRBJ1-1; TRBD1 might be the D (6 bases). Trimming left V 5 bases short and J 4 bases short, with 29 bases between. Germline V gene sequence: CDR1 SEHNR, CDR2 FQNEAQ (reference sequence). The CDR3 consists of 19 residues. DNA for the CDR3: TGTGCCAGCAGCCGCCAGCCAAAAACCTCAGGGGCGAGGGGCACTGAAGCTTTCTTT. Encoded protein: CASSRQPKTSGARGTEAFF.

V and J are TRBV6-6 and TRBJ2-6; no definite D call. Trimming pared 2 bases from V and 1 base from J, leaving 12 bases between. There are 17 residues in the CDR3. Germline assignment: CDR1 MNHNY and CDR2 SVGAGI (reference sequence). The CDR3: CASSYTPLGSGANVLTF. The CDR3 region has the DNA TGTGCCAGCAGTTACACACCCCTCGGATCTGGGGCCAACGTCCTGACTTTC.

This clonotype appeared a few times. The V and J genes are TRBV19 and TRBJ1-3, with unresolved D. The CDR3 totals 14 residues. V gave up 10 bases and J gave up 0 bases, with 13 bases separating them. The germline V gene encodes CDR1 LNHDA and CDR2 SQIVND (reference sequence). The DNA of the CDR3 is TGTGCCACCGGGTCGGATTACTCTGGAAACACCATATATTTT. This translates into CATGSDYSGNTIYF.

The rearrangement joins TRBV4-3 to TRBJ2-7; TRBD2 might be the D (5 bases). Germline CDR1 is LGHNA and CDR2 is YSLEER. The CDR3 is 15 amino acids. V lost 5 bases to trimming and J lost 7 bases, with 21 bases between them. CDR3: CASSSRGPDSGEQYF. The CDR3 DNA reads TGCGCCAGCAGCTCGAGAGGACCCGACTCGGGGGAGCAGTACTTC.

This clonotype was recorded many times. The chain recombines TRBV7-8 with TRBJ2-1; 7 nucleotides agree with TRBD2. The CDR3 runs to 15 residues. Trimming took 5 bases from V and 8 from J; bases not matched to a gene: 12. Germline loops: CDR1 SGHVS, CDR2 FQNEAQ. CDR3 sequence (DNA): TGTGCCAGCAGCCCTTGGACTAGTCCTATCGATGAGCAGTTCTTC. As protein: CASSPWTSPIDEQFF.

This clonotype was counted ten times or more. The CDR3 here is CASSFGTSATYEQYF. DNA for the CDR3: TGTGCCAGCAGCTTCGGGACTAGCGCCACCTACGAGCAGTACTTC. The J gene is TRBJ2-7, the V gene TRBV7-2, with TRBD2 matching over 10 bases. This CDR3 contains 15 residues. V was pared by 3 bases and J by 2 bases, with 4 bases of the junction left unmatched. The germline V gene encodes CDR1 SGHTA and CDR2 FQGNSA.

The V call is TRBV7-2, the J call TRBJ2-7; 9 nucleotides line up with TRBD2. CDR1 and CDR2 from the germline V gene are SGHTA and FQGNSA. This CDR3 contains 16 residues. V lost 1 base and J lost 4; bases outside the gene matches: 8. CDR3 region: CASSLVPGLAGYEQYF. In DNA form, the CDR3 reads TGTGCCAGCAGCTTAGTTCCGGGTCTAGCGGGATACGAGCAGTACTTC.